Given below is one T cell receptor (beta chain) in context. The antigen it recognizes is unknown. Base qualities are not at hand, and no much larger clone is one base apart. The CDR3 numbers 15 residues from cysteine through phenylalanine. This entry keeps only the CDR3 DNA: 45 bases, framed from base 1. CDR1 MNHEY and CDR2 SVGAGI are derived from the germline V gene. Trimming takes 5 bases from V and 1 base from J, and the germline ends sit 12 bases apart. The data are from a study of OX40 agonist ivuxolimab in advanced cancers. Notes on the research overall: Ivuxolimab was a fully human IgG2 agonistic monoclonal antibody targeting the costimulatory receptor OX40 (CD134). Prior anti-PD-1, anti-PD-L1 or anti-CTLA-4 therapy was permitted, and 40% to 50% of dose-escalation patients had received checkpoint inhibitors. Partial responses occurred in three dose-escalation patients, of whom one had hepatocellular carcinoma and two had cutaneous melanoma. In the dose-escalation cohort, approximately 80% of patients were male, and the mean age was around 65 years with a range of about 20 to 79. The paper reports the monotherapy dose-escalation portion (N of about 47 patients) of the phase I ivuxolimab trial. Of the 50 or so patients in dose escalation, about 20 had hepatocellular carcinoma, about 15 had melanoma, 9 had renal cell carcinoma and 9 had head and neck cancer. The purpose of peripheral TCRbeta sequencing was to test whether ivuxolimab changed TCR sequence diversity and led to clonal T-cell expansion. Intravenous ivuxolimab was administered to patients every 2 weeks at six dose levels: 0.01, 0.1, 0.3, 1.5, 3 and 10 mg/kg.

Genomic DNA was isolated from the sorted cells so that the TCRbeta CDR3 region could be sequenced. The immunoSEQ Assay was used for sequencing of TCRbeta CDR3 regions. TCRdb carries this immuneACCESS record with in-frame sequences only. Its versions omit some clonotypes, under half of them owing to an unresolved V gene in the studies checked, with the rest unexplained. Here the sample has 68,000 or so clones; approximately 89% occur a single time. Approximately 2.1% of the sample is held by the ten biggest clonotypes. Study-wide conclusions, independent of this receptor: Low levels of normalized T-cell clonal expansion were also seen in some patients who did not respond. Which antigens the clonally expanded peripheral T cells were specific for was not determined. In the 0.1-3.0 mg/kg groups, partial responders were among the patients with the lowest normalized peripheral clonal expansion, particularly in CD8+ T cells. After ivuxolimab, expanded clones were on average more numerous among CD8+ T cells than among CD4+ T cells. At doses from 0.1 to 3.0 mg/kg, clonal expansion was seen in both CD4+ and CD8+ blood T cells between baseline and week 6.

The trial excluded patients who had a history of autoimmune disease or were on systemic immunosuppression. Peripheral blood for TCR sequencing was drawn from every dose cohort at baseline, at cycle 4 day 1 and at cycle 7 day 1. Samples were obtained from an open-label, multicenter, first-in-human phase I dose-escalation trial of ivuxolimab. Adults with locally advanced or metastatic head and neck squamous cell, hepatocellular, melanoma or renal cell carcinoma were enrolled in the trial. Before TCR sequencing, CD4+ and CD8+ T cells were separately sorted from peripheral blood. The chain was built from TRBV6-5 and TRBJ1-5, and perhaps TRBD1 as D gene, on 5 matching bases. The sequence was collected from an adult with an advanced solid tumor such as melanoma, head and neck, liver or kidney cancer. Material: CD4+ or CD8+ T cells sorted from blood, obtained in a trial of the OX40 agonist ivuxolimab. The DNA sequence is as follows: TGTGCCAGCAGTAGAGGGAGGGGCAGCAATCAGCCCCAGCATTTT. The resulting protein is CASSRGRGSNQPQHF.